These T cell receptor beta chains were read from a single sample in a study of shared clonotypes between healthy human individuals. Sequencing was performed with immunoSEQ multiplex PCR; in TCRdb, only in-frame clones are kept and a portion is missing. The sample records roughly 2 million clones, almost 96% being singletons. Source material: naive CD4+ T cells sorted from blood. These receptor sequences come from a man aged 18 to 30 in good health. Each CDR3 is given without its conserved first and last residue.

>TRBV9|TRBJ2-3
ASSPTSATDTQY
>TRBV2|TRBJ2-2
ASREDGMGGGELF
>TRBV11-2|TRBJ2-3
ASSFRGGSTDTQY
>TRBV5-1|TRBJ2-6
ASSLEGQTAGANVLT
>TRBV5-6|TRBJ1-1
ASSLVGNMNTEAF
>TRBV2|TRBJ1-1
ASSETSGGNTEAF
>TRBV18|TRBJ1-3
ASSPSASGAGNTIY
>TRBV5-6|TRBJ1-1
ASSSGNTEAF
>TRBV5-4|TRBJ2-2
ASSLFSPGTGELF
>TRBV6-1|TRBJ1-4
ASSATGKNEKLF
>TRBV19|TRBJ1-1
ASSQDRGAGAF
>TRBV2|TRBJ2-3
ASGGTSGETDTQY
>TRBV27|TRBJ1-1
ASNLEGRRSTEAF
>TRBV29-1|TRBJ1-1
SVEGILGGGWGTEAF
>TRBV29-1|TRBJ2-3
SVLHRRTGSAMSMNTQY
>TRBV4-1|TRBJ1-5
ASSPQGLSNQPQH
>TRBV10-3|TRBJ1-1
AISEITEAF
>TRBV18|TRBJ2-3
ASSPRRGEDTQY
>TRBV18|TRBJ2-1
ASSPLAGGDNEQF
>TRBV7-3|TRBJ1-1
ASSSFRGSAEAF
>TRBV6-5|TRBJ2-7
ASSSGLARAYEQY
>TRBV29-1|TRBJ2-2
SVEVGRRNTGELF
>TRBV28|TRBJ2-3
ASSFTGGSSDTQY
>TRBV18|TRBJ2-7
ASSPLAGPGEQY
>TRBV6-1|TRBJ1-5
ASSEVSAQH
>TRBV6-5|TRBJ1-1
ASSNLMNTEAF
>TRBV7-9|TRBJ2-3
ASSLAGVRVGTDTQY
>TRBV5-1|TRBJ2-1
ASSSRPNEQF
>TRBV27|TRBJ2-7
ASGRDPPYEQY
>TRBV4-3|TRBJ2-5
ASSQDIGLLETQY
>TRBV29-1|TRBJ2-3
SVGGLAGVWDTQY
>TRBV5-1|TRBJ1-1
ASSTLSETEAF
>TRBV19|TRBJ2-3
ASKSLAGGIGTDTQY
>TRBV5-1|TRBJ2-3
ASRNGPDTQY
>TRBV7-9|TRBJ1-4
ASSRQGANEKLF
>TRBV5-1|TRBJ1-1
ASSKDSSGTEAF
>TRBV12-5|TRBJ2-1
ASGFLLVGAGEQF
>TRBV30|TRBJ1-1
AWRLQGASTEAF
>TRBV30|TRBJ2-2
AWTGQSNTGELF